This T cell receptor beta chain was found in a study of regulatory T cells in long-lasting Graves disease. Time point given: newly diagnosed GD, antithyroid drugs for less than 3 months. PBMCs provided the RNA from which the TCR library was made. Library construction for TCR beta used iRepertoire HTBI primers and Arm-PCR of CDR3 regions. MiXCR, run by TCRdb on the multiplex PCR reads, gives a single entry per CDR3 protein. The table has roughly 420,000 distinct CDR3 sequences, around a sixth seen once; the top ten hold approximately 22%. This clonotype was counted at least ten times. The receptor was derived from a female donor with Graves disease. The material was peripheral blood mononuclear cells (PBMCs), obtained at new diagnosis, from a patient treated with antithyroid drugs.

The CDR3 bases are TGTGCCAGCAGACTAAGGGGGGGGCTAAGCTATGGCTACACCTTC. Its protein product is CASRLRGGLSYGYTF. This chain connects TRBV27 to TRBJ1-2; a weak D match, TRBD1 (6 bases). Trimming took 6 bases from V and 4 from J, leaving 18 bases between them. There are 15 residues in the CDR3. Germline CDR1 MNHEY, CDR2 SMNVEV (reference sequence).